These 8 T cell receptor beta chains share one sample of origin, sequenced in a study of T cell responses to AZD1222 COVID-19 vaccine. Generated by immunoSEQ multiplex PCR, the TCRdb table keeps only in-frame clones and is missing some. The table records some 180,000 clones, approximately 92% of them present only once. The sample consisted of peripheral blood, taken on day 0 of AZD1222 vaccination. These receptors were collected from an adult in good health.

This clone has just a few counts. The chain recombines TRBV3-1 (or the pseudogene TRBV3-2) with TRBJ1-6; perhaps TRBD1 as D (6 bases). The V gene's germline CDR1 is LGHDT and CDR2 YNNKEL (reference sequence). The CDR3 is made up of 15 amino acids. V dropped 1 base and J dropped 7 bases, with 11 bases sitting between them. CDR3 loop: CASSQGTVSNSPLHF. The DNA for the CDR3 is TGTGCCAGCAGCCAAGGGACAGTTTCGAATTCACCCCTCCACTTT.

This clone was detected only a few times. The J gene is TRBJ2-5, the V gene TRBV2; TRBD2 matches 16 bases. This CDR3 contains 15 residues. Germline CDR1 reads SNHLY; CDR2 reads FYNNEI. Trimming at V came to 10 bases and at J to 5 bases, leaving 7 bases not matched to a gene. The CDR3 DNA sequence: TGTGCCACGGGACTAGCGGGGGGGCGGTGGGAGACCCAGTACTTC. This gives the protein CATGLAGGRWETQYF.

V is TRBV11-2 and J is TRBJ1-2, with 10 bases aligning to TRBD1. The CDR3 is 13 amino acids. Germline-derived CDR1 and CDR2 are SGHAT and FQNNGV. The V segment lost 4 bases and the J segment 8 bases; nucleotides outside the gene matches: 4. CDR3 region: CASSSDRGLGYTF. The CDR3 nucleotides are TGTGCCAGCAGCTCAGACAGGGGGCTGGGCTACACCTTC.

V is TRBV28 and J is TRBJ2-7; 7 bases are a match to TRBD1. The CDR3 has 14 amino acids. Germline V gene lookup returns CDR1 MDHEN and CDR2 SYDVKM. After removal of 4 bases from V and 3 bases from J, the junction contained 6 bases not matched to a gene. The CDR3 region is CASSWGTGDYEQYF. The CDR3 region has the DNA TGTGCCAGCAGTTGGGGCACAGGGGACTACGAGCAGTACTTC.

The chain recombines TRBV4-1 with TRBJ2-5; D is possibly TRBD1 (5 bases). Germline V gene sequence: CDR1 MGHRA, CDR2 YSYEKL. V was clipped by 6 bases and J by 1 base, with 12 bases between them. This CDR3 comprises 14 residues. CDR3: CASSWQGPQETQYF. In DNA, the CDR3 is TGCGCCAGCAGTTGGCAGGGCCCCCAAGAGACCCAGTACTTC.

The rearrangement joins TRBV19 to TRBJ1-2; TRBD1 agrees at 8 bases. Trimming removed 0 bases from V and 2 bases from J; junction bases left unmatched: 2. This CDR3 comprises 15 residues. Germline CDR1 LNHDA, CDR2 SQIVND (reference sequence). DNA for the CDR3: TGTGCCAGTAGTATAGAAGGGACAGGCAACTATGGCTACACCTTC. This sequence encodes CASSIEGTGNYGYTF. The entire variable domain, with the rest obtained from reference TRBV19 and TRBJ1-2, is as follows: DGGITQSPKYLFRKEGQNVTLSCEQNLNHDAMYWYRQDPGQGLRLIYYSQIVNDFQKGDIAEGYSVSREKKESFPLTVTSAQKNPTAFYLCASSIEGTGNYGYTFGSGTRLTVV.

This clone was seen more than once but under ten times. This chain connects TRBV11-2 to TRBJ1-1; D is unresolved. Between the trimmed V and J ends, which lost 2 bases and 8 bases, there was a span of 6 bases. The CDR3 runs 11 residues. Looked up from germline, CDR1 is SGHAT and CDR2 is FQNNGV. The CDR3 nucleotides are TGTGCCAGCAGCTTACAGGTAGAAGCTTTCTTT. Protein product: CASSLQVEAFF.

The chain has TRBV11-2 and TRBJ1-6; D is unclear. Looked up from germline, CDR1 is SGHAT and CDR2 is FQNNGV. V gave up 1 base and J gave up 9 bases, with 7 bases separating them. This CDR3 has 13 residues. In nucleotides, the CDR3 is TGTGCCAGCAGCTTAGTGACTTTTTCACCCCTCCACTTT. It encodes CASSLVTFSPLHF.